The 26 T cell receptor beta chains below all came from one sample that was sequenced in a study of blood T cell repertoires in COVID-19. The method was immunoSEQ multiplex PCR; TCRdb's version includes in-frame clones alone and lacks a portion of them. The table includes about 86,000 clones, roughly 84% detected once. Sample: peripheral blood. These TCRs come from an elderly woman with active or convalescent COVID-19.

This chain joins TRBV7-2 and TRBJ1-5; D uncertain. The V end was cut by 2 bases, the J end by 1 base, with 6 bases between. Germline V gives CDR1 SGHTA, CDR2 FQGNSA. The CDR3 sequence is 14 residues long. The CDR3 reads CASSLYRSNQPQHF. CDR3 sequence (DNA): TGTGCCAGCAGCTTATATAGAAGCAATCAGCCCCAGCATTTT.

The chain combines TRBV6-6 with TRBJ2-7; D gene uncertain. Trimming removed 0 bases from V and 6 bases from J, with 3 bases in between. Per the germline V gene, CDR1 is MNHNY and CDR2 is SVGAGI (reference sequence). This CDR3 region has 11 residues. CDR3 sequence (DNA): TGTGCCAGCAGTTACTCAGCCGAGCAGTACTTC. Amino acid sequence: CASSYSAEQYF.

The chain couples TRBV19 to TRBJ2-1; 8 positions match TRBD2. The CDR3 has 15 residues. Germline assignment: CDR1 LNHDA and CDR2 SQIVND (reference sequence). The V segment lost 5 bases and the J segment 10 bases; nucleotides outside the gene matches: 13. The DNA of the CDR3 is TGTGCCAGTAGTTATAGCGGGGCTGGGAGAGGGGAGCAGTTCTTC. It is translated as CASSYSGAGRGEQFF.

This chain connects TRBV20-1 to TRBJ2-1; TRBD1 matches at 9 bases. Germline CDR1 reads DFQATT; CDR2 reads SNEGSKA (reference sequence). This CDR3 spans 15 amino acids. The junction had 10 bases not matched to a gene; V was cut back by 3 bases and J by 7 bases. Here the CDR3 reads CSASRATGGRNEQFF. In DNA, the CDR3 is TGCAGTGCTAGTAGGGCGACAGGGGGTCGGAATGAGCAGTTCTTC.

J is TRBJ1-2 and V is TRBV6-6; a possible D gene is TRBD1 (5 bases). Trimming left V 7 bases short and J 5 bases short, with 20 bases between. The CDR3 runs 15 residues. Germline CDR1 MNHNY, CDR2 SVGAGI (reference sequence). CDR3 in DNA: TGTGCCAGCACCCTACCCCTGGACACGGCTTATGGCTACACCTTC. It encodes CASTLPLDTAYGYTF.

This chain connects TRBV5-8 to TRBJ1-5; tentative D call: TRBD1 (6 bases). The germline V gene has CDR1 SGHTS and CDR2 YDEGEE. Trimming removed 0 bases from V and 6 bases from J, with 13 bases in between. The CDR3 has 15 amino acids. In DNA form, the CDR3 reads TGTGCCAGCAGCTTGGGTGGTGGGGGCGGTCAGCCCCAGCATTTT. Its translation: CASSLGGGGGQPQHF.

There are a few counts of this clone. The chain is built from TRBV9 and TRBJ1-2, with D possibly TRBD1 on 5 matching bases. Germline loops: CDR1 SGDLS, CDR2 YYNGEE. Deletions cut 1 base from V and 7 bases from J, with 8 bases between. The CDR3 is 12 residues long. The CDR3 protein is CASSVRGGGYTF. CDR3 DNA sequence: TGTGCCAGCAGCGTACGGGGGGGTGGCTACACCTTC.

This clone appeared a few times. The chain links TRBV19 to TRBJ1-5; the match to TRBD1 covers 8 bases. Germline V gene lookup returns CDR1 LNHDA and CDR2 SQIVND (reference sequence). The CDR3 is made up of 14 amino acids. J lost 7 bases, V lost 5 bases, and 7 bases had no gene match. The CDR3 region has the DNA TGTGCCAGTAGTGATATTCAGGGGGCACAGCCCCAGCATTTT. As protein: CASSDIQGAQPQHF.

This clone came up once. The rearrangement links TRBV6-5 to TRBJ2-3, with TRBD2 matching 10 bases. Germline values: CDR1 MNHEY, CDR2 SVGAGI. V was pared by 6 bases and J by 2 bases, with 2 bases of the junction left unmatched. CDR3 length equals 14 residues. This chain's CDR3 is CASRLAGNTDTQYF. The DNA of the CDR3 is TGTGCCAGCAGACTAGCGGGGAACACAGATACGCAGTATTTT.

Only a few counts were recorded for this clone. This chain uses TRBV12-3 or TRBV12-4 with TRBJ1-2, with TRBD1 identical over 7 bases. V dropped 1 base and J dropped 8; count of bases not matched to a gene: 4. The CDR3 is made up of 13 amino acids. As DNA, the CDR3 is TGTGCCAGCAGTTTAGAGGGGGCGAGGGGCTACACCTTC. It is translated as CASSLEGARGYTF.

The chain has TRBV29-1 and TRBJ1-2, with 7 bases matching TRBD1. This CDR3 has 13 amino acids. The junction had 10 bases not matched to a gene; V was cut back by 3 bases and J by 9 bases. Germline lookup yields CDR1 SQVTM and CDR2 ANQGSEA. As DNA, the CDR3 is TGCAGCGTTGACCCCGGGACAGTGGGACGCTACACCTTC. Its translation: CSVDPGTVGRYTF. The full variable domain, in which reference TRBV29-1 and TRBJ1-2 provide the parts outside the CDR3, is SAVISQKPSRDICQRGTSLTIQCQVDSQVTMMFWYRQQPGQSLTLIATANQGSEATYESGFVIDKFPISRPNLTFSTLTVSNMSPEDSSIYLCSVDPGTVGRYTFGSGTRLTVV.

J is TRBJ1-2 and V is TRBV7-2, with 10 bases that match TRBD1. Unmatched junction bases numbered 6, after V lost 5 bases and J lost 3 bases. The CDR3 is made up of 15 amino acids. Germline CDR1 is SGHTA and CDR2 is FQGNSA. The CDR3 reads CASSPLTGGDYGYTF. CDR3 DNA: TGTGCCAGCAGCCCACTGACAGGGGGCGACTATGGCTACACCTTC.

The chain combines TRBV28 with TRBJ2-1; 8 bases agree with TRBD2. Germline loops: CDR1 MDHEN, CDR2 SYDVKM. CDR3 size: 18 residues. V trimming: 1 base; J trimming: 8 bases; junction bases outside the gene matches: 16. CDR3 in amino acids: CASSLYLDVAGLGDEQFF. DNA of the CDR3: TGTGCCAGCAGTTTATATTTAGACGTAGCGGGGCTCGGGGATGAGCAGTTCTTC.

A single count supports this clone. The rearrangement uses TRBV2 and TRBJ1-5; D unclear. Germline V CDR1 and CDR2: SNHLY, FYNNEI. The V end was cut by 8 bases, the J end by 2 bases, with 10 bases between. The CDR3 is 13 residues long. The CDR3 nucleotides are TGTGCCAGCCGACGGGTCGGCAATCAGCCCCAGCATTTT. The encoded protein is CASRRVGNQPQHF.

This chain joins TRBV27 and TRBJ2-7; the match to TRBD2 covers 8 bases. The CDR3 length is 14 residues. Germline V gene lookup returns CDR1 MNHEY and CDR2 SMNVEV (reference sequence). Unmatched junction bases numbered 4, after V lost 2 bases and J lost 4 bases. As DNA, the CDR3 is TGTGCCAGCAGTTTACTTAGCGGGGAGTACGAGCAGTACTTC. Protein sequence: CASSLLSGEYEQYF.

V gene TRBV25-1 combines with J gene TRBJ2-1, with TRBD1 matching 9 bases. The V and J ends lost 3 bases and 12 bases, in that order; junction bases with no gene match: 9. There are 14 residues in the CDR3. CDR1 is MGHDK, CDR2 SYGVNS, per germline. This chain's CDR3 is CASSESTGGRGQFF. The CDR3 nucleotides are TGTGCCAGCAGTGAGTCGACAGGGGGAAGGGGGCAGTTCTTC.

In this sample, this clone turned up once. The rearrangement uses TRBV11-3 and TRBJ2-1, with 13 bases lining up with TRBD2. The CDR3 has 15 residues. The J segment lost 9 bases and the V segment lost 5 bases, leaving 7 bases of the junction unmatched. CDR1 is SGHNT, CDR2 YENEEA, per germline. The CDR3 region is CASSALAGGPGEQFF. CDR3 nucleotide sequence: TGTGCCAGCAGCGCACTAGCGGGAGGGCCCGGTGAGCAGTTCTTC.

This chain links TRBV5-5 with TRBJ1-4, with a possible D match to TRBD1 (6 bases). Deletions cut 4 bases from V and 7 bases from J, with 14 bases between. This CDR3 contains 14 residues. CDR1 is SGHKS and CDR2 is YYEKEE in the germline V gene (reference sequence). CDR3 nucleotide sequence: TGTGCCAGCAGCATGGGGGGGCCGGGTGAAAAACTGTTTTTT. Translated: CASSMGGPGEKLFF.

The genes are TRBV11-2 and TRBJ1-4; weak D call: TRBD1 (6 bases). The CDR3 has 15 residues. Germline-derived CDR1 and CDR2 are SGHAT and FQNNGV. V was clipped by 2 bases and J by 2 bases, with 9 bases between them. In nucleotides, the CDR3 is TGTGCCAGCAGCTTACTTGGACAGACTAATGAAAAACTGTTTTTT. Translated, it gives CASSLLGQTNEKLFF.

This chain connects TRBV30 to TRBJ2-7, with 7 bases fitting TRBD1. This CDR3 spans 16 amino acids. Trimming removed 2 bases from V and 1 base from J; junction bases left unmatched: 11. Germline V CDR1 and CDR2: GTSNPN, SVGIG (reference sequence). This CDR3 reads CAWSWRGTANSYEQYF. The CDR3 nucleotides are TGTGCCTGGAGTTGGAGAGGGACAGCGAATTCCTACGAGCAGTACTTC.

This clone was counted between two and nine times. The CDR3 here is CASSGGVGYGYTF. The CDR3, as DNA: TGTGCCAGCAGTGGAGGGGTTGGCTATGGCTACACCTTC. V is TRBV28 and J is TRBJ1-2, with D perhaps TRBD1 (5 bases). There are 13 residues in the CDR3. The V gene lost 5 bases and the J gene lost 4 bases, with 11 bases spanning the gap. Germline-derived CDR1 and CDR2 are MDHEN and SYDVKM.

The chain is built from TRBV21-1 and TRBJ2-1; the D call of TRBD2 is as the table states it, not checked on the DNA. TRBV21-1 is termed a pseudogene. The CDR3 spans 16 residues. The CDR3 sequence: CASRRLAGDGPNEQFF. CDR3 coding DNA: TGTGCCAGCAGAAGACTAGCGGGGGATGGGCCCAATGAGCAGTTCTTC.

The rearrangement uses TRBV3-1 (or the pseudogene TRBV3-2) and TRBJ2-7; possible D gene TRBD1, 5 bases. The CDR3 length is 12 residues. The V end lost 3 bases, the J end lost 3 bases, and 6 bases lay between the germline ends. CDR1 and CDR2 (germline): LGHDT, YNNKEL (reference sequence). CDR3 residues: CASSHDSYEQYF. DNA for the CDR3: TGTGCCAGCAGCCATGACAGCTACGAGCAGTACTTC.

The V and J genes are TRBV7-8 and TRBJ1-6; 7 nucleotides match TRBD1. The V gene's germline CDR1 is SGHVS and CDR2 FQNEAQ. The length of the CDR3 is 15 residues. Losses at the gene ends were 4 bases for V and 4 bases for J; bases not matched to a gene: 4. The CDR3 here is CASSSRDSYNSPLHF. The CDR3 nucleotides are TGTGCCAGCAGCTCCCGGGACAGTTATAATTCACCCCTCCACTTT.

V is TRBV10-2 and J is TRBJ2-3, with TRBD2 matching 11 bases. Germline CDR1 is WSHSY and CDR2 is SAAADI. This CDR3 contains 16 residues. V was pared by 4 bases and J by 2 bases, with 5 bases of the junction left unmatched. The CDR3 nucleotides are TGCGCCAGCAGTGTGACTAGCGGGGCCTTCACAGATACGCAGTATTTT. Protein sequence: CASSVTSGAFTDTQYF.

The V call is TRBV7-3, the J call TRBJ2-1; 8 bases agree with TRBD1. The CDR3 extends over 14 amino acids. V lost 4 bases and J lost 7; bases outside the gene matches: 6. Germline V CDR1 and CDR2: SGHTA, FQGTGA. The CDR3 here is CASSSTGDTNEQFF. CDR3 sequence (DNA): TGTGCCAGCAGCTCGACAGGGGATACAAATGAGCAGTTCTTC.